The 26 T cell receptor beta chains below all came from one sample that was sequenced in a study of tumor-infiltrating lymphocytes in primary liver carcinoma (dated by TCRdb to the late 2010s). Data came from an Illumina HiSeq 2500. TCRbeta-specific cDNA was reverse-transcribed from around 500 ng total RNA using a constant-region primer and ProtoScript II reverse transcriptase. TCRbeta libraries were built with three nested multiplex PCR rounds, a slightly modified ARM-PCR procedure. Each of the first two PCR rounds ran for approximately 9 cycles using multiplex TRBV1-TRBV30 forward primers together with a Cbeta reverse primer. TCRdb applied fastp at Q25 and MiXCR to the public reads, then kept only in-frame beta chains. Each entry merges the rows of one CDR3 protein and shows their most common DNA and genes. This sample holds about 320,000 distinct CDR3 sequences; more than 55% were observed only once. Approximately 9.4% of the sample is taken by the ten largest.

TRIzol reagent was used to extract blood RNA from unsorted whole blood, while the DNeasy Blood & Tissue kit provided the germline DNA. The sequencing input was peripheral blood. These receptors were collected from a man between 35 and 55 years old with primary liver carcinoma and hepatitis B virus infection.

Ten or more counts support this clonotype. V gene TRBV5-4 combines with J gene TRBJ2-3; a weak D match, TRBD2 (5 bases). This CDR3 is built from 13 residues. Germline V gene lookup returns CDR1 SGHNT and CDR2 YYREEE (reference sequence). V was cut by 3 bases and J by 4 bases, with 9 bases left in between. The CDR3 is CASSSSSSDTQYF. In DNA form, the CDR3 reads TGTGCCAGCAGCTCTAGCAGCTCAGATACGCAGTATTTT.

This clonotype is a singleton in its sample. One junction end disagrees with the germline gene, perhaps due to a read error. The V gene is TRBV5-4, the J gene TRBJ1-6; unclear D gene. The CDR3 sequence is 15 residues long. CDR1 and CDR2 from the germline V gene are SGHNT and YYREEE (reference sequence). CDR3 loop: CASSLARGENSSLHF. The DNA for the CDR3 is TGTGCCAGCAGCTTGGCCCGGGGTGAGAATTCATCCCTCCACTTT.

This clonotype appeared many times. The chain links TRBV4-1 to TRBJ1-2; no clear D gene. The ends were cut back, 4 bases at V and 8 bases at J, with 14 bases in the middle. The CDR3 contains 13 residues. Germline assignment: CDR1 MGHRA and CDR2 YSYEKL. CDR3 in amino acids: CASSPAGIDGYTF. The CDR3 DNA follows: TGCGCCAGCAGCCCAGCCGGCATAGACGGCTACACCTTC.

To note about this clonotype: One end of the junction does not line up with germline, which may come from a read error. The rearrangement joins TRBV30 to TRBJ2-1; TRBD1 aligns across 8 bases. Germline-derived CDR1 and CDR2 are GTSNPN and SVGIG (reference sequence). The CDR3 spans 13 residues. This CDR3 reads CDWSLVDQGALFF. The CDR3 region has the DNA TGTGACTGGAGTCTGGTGGACCAGGGGGCTTTGTTCTTC.

The chain links TRBV29-1 to TRBJ2-1; D is uncertain. The CDR3 is 14 amino acids. V was clipped by 4 bases and J by 1 base, with 11 bases between them. Looked up from germline, CDR1 is SQVTM and CDR2 is ANQGSEA. CDR3 DNA sequence: TGCAGCGTTGTTCGGACGGAATCCTACAATGAGCAGTTCTTC. It translates to CSVVRTESYNEQFF.

This rearrangement joins TRBV29-1 to TRBJ2-5, with D possibly matching TRBD2 (5 bases). The CDR3 runs to 11 residues. CDR1 SQVTM and CDR2 ANQGSEA come from the germline V gene. Trimming cost V 3 bases and J 10 bases, with 12 bases left between them. CDR3 DNA: TGCAGCGTTGATCGGGGAGAGGACCAGTACTTC. Translating gives CSVDRGEDQYF.

V usage is TRBV19 and J usage is TRBJ2-1; D may match TRBD1 or TRBD2 (6 bases each). From germline, CDR1 is LNHDA and CDR2 SQIVND (reference sequence). The V end lost 7 bases, the J end lost 7 bases, and 17 bases lay between the germline ends. This CDR3 spans 14 amino acids. The CDR3 bases are TGTGCCAGTATAGGGGGGAGAGGATGGAATGAGCAGTTCTTC. Translating it yields CASIGGRGWNEQFF.

Notes on this clonotype: Because the CDR3 is missing its conserved closing phenylalanine or tryptophan, this is likely a read error. V gene TRBV29-1 combines with J gene TRBJ1-2; perhaps TRBD1 as D (5 bases). The CDR3 is 14 amino acids. CDR1 and CDR2 from the germline V gene are SQVTM and ANQGSEA. V was trimmed by 1 base and J by 9 bases, leaving 18 bases between them. As DNA, the CDR3 is TGCAGCGTTGAAGGCCAGGGAGCGCGGTTGAGCTACACCTTA. Protein sequence: CSVEGQGARLSYTL.

This CDR3 is CAWSINWGSYNQPQHF. The DNA of the CDR3 is TGTGCCTGGAGTATAAATTGGGGGTCCTACAATCAGCCCCAGCATTTT. The chain carries TRBV30 and TRBJ1-5, with a weak D call TRBD1 (5 bases). V shed 2 bases and J shed 3 bases, with 17 bases lying between them. This CDR3 comprises 16 residues. Germline V lookup: CDR1 GTSNPN, CDR2 SVGIG (reference sequence). Full variable domain (outside the CDR3, taken from reference TRBV30 and TRBJ1-5): SQTIHQWPATLVQPVGSPLSLECTVEGTSNPNLYWYRQAAGRGLQLLFYSVGIGQISSEVPQNLSASRPQDRQFILSSKKLLLSDSGFYLCAWSINWGSYNQPQHFGDGTRLSIL.

For this clonotype: At one of its ends the junction is not consistent with the germline gene, which may arise from a read error. This chain links TRBV11-3 with TRBJ2-2; TRBD2 might be the D (6 bases). This CDR3 comprises 18 residues. Germline CDR1 is SGHNT and CDR2 is YENEEA. The CDR3: CTSSLGWIAAGNTGELFF. The CDR3 nucleotides read TGTACCAGCAGCTTAGGGTGGATAGCGGCAGGGAACACCGGGGAGCTGTTTTTT.

Comment on this clonotype: An end of the junction differs from the germline gene, which may be a read error. V usage is TRBV28 and J usage is TRBJ1-1; a weak D match, TRBD1 (6 bases). In germline, CDR1 is MDHEN, CDR2 SYDVKM. This CDR3 comprises 14 residues. The CDR3 region is CVSRWGQSGTEAFF. For the CDR3, the DNA is TGTGTCAGCAGGTGGGGACAATCGGGCACTGAAGCTTTCTTT. Complete variable domain (other parts from reference TRBV28 and TRBJ1-1): DVKVTQSSRYLVKRTGEKVFLECVQDMDHENMFWYRQDPGLGLRLIYFSYDVKMKEKGDIPEGYSVSREKKERFSLILESASTNQTSMYLCVSRWGQSGTEAFFGQGTRLTVV.

Turning to this clonotype: This may arise from a read error, as a much more abundant clone is one base away. The chain has TRBV28 and TRBJ2-1, with D possibly called TRBD1 or TRBD2 (5 bases each). The CDR3 totals 16 residues. Trimming removed 9 bases from V and 3 bases from J, with 21 bases in between. The germline V gene encodes CDR1 MDHEN and CDR2 SYDVKM. For the CDR3, the DNA is TGTGCCAGGAGTCCCCCCGGGACCTACTACTACAATGAGCAGTTCTTC. As protein: CARSPPGTYYYNEQFF.

On this clonotype: This sequence may be a read error, since a much larger clone differs from it by one base. This chain joins TRBV6-1 and TRBJ1-2; D is unresolved. The CDR3 has 15 residues. Germline CDR1 is MNHNS and CDR2 is SASEGT. The CDR3 loop is CVSSISQNQNYGYTF. The CDR3 coding sequence is TGTGTCAGCAGTATTAGCCAAAACCAAAACTATGGCTACACCTTC.

Only one count was recorded for this clonotype. This is likely a read error, given that the CDR3 carries no conserved phenylalanine or tryptophan at its end. The rearrangement links TRBV5-1 to TRBJ2-2; D might be TRBD1 (6 bases). Germline-derived CDR1 and CDR2 are SGHRS and YFSETQ. The CDR3 totals 16 residues. Trimming took 3 bases from V and 1 from J, leaving 13 bases between them. CDR3 in DNA: TGCGCCAGCAGCTGGAATGGGGGCAGGAACACCGGGGAGCTGTTTTCT. Translation gives CASSWNGGRNTGELFS.

This clonotype was observed once. The gene calls are TRBV6-1 and TRBJ2-7; unclear D gene. The CDR3 is made up of 14 amino acids. Trimming removed 5 bases from V and 3 bases from J, with 14 bases in between. The germline V gene has CDR1 MNHNS and CDR2 SASEGT. In DNA, the CDR3 is TGTGCCAGCAGTCTCGTCCGAAGAAGCTACGAGCAGTACTTC. Translation gives CASSLVRRSYEQYF.

This chain joins TRBV29-1 and TRBJ1-1; possible D gene TRBD1, 6 bases. The CDR3 is 15 residues long. Trimming removed 5 bases at V and 0 bases at J, with 16 bases between. The germline V gene has CDR1 SQVTM and CDR2 ANQGSEA. The CDR3 loop is CSVSTGWCMNTEAFF. CDR3 DNA: TGCAGCGTTTCCACAGGGTGGTGCATGAACACTGAAGCTTTCTTT.

About this clonotype itself: This sequence may be a read error, since a much larger clone differs from it by one base. The rearrangement links TRBV4-3 to TRBJ2-5; no firm D call. This CDR3 is 15 amino acids long. Germline CDR1 and CDR2: LGHNA and YSLEER. The CDR3 bases are TGCGCCAGCAGCCAAGGGGTGGGGTACCAAGAGGCCCAGTACTTC. Residues: CASSQGVGYQEAQYF.

This clonotype has a count of ten or more. The V call is TRBV6-1, the J call TRBJ2-5, with TRBD2 matching over 8 bases. Germline CDR1 and CDR2: MNHNS and SASEGT. V was pared by 6 bases and J by 0 bases, with 9 bases of the junction left unmatched. This CDR3 is built from 16 residues. CDR3 amino acids: CASRREGLVYQETQYF. The CDR3, as DNA: TGTGCCAGCAGGAGAGAGGGACTAGTATACCAAGAGACCCAGTACTTC.

About this clonotype itself: A much larger clone sits a single nucleotide away, making a read error possible. The chain employs TRBV4-2 and TRBJ1-1, with TRBD1 identical over 7 bases. The CDR3 runs 14 residues. Looked up from germline, CDR1 is LGHNA and CDR2 is YNFKEQ. CDR3 amino acids: CASSQGDSNTKAFF. The CDR3 nucleotides are TGTGCCAGCAGCCAAGGGGACAGCAACACTAAAGCTTTCTTT.

On this clonotype itself: Its ends do not fully match the called genes, so a read error is possible. CDR3 nucleotides: TGCAGCGTTGAGGAATCCGGGAGGCTCCAAGAGACCCAATACTTC. Protein sequence: CSVEESGRLQETQYF. The chain uses TRBV29-1 and TRBJ2-5, with 7 bases that match TRBD2. The CDR3 runs to 15 residues. Per germline, CDR1 SQVTM and CDR2 ANQGSEA.

Comment on this clonotype: An end of the junction differs from the germline gene, which may be a read error. J is TRBJ1-5 and V is TRBV12-3 or TRBV12-4, with unresolved D. The CDR3 consists of 13 residues. CDR3 nucleotide sequence: TGTGCCAGCACGGACGGTAATGCTCAGCCCCAACATTTT. Its translation: CASTDGNAQPQHF.

Concerning this clonotype itself: Just one base apart from a much larger clone, this may be a read error. The chain employs TRBV6-2 or TRBV6-3 and TRBJ2-3; D uncertain. Germline V gene data show CDR1 as MNHEY and CDR2 as SVGEGT. The CDR3 sequence is 12 residues long. CDR3 amino acids: CASSTRTNTQYF. DNA for the CDR3: TGTGCCAGCAGCACACGCACAAATACGCAGTATTTT.

The chain recombines TRBV11-2 with TRBJ2-3; TRBD1 matches at 7 bases. Germline trimming cut 7 bases from V and 6 bases from J; bases unmatched to any gene: 13. The germline V gene encodes CDR1 SGHAT and CDR2 FQNNGV. This CDR3 is built from 15 residues. The CDR3 DNA follows: TGTGCCAGCAACTCAAGATCACAGGGGACCGATACGCAGTATTTT. Amino acid sequence: CASNSRSQGTDTQYF.

On this clonotype itself: Since a much larger clone is just one base distant, this may be a read error. The rearrangement links TRBV12-3 or TRBV12-4 to TRBJ2-1; no clear D. The CDR3 is made up of 14 amino acids. CDR3 residues: CASSFGRSYDEQFF. The CDR3 nucleotides read TGTGCCAGCAGTTTCGGGCGCTCCTACGATGAGCAGTTCTTC.

This chain connects TRBV24-1 to TRBJ2-1; 8 bases are shared with TRBD1. J was trimmed by 5 bases and V by 10 bases; bases with no gene match: 6. CDR3 length: 13 amino acids. CDR1 is KGHDR, CDR2 SFDVKD, per germline. CDR3 DNA: TGTGCCACTCGTGGACAGGGAAACAATGAGCAGTTCTTC. Its protein is CATRGQGNNEQFF.

In this sample, this clonotype turned up a few times. The chain joins TRBV28 to TRBJ2-3; D is unclear. V lost 4 bases and J 4 bases, leaving 6 bases between the germline ends. This CDR3 comprises 12 residues. CDR1 MDHEN and CDR2 SYDVKM come from the germline V gene. The CDR3 DNA sequence: TGTGCCAGCAGTTCTCGGGCAGATACGCAGTATTTT. Its protein product is CASSSRADTQYF.